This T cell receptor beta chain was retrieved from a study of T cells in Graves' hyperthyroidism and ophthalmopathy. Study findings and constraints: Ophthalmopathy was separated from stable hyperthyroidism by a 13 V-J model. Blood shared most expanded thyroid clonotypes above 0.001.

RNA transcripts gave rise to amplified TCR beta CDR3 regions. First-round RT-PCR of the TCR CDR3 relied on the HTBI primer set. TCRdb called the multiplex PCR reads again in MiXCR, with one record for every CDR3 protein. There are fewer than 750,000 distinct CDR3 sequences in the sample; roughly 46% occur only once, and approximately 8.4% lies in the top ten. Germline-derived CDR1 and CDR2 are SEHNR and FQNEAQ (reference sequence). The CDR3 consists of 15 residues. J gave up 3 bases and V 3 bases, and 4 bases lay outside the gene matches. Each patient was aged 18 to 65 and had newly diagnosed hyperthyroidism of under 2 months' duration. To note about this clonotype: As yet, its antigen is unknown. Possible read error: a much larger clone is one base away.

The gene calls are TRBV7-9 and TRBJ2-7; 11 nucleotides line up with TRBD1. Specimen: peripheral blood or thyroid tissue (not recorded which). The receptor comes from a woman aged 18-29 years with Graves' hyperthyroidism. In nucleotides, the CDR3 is TGTGCCAGCAGCTTGATCGGGACAGGGGGCTACGAGCAGTACTTC. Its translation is CASSLIGTGGYEQYF.